This T cell receptor (beta chain) was found in a study of PD-1 blockade in classical Hodgkin lymphoma (dated by TCRdb to the early 2020s). With regard to the full study: Nivolumab dosing was 3 mg/kg intravenously every 2 weeks, continuing until either disease progression or unacceptable toxicity. A peripheral blood immune signature of response to PD-1 blockade in classical Hodgkin lymphoma was defined using TCR beta sequencing and CyTOF.

The sample's time point label, decoded: cycle 2 day 1 (C2D1) of nivolumab. Relapse after autologous stem cell transplantation had occurred in all trial patients, and cohorts A, B and C were distinguished by prior brentuximab vedotin exposure. The trial cohort comprised around 60 patients with relapsed/refractory classical Hodgkin lymphoma whose best overall responses were complete response, partial response or progressive disease. Single-agent nivolumab was administered to trial patients in the multi-cohort phase II CheckMate 205 trial. Best overall response was determined by an independent review committee according to the 2007 International Working Group response criteria. PBMCs from the trial were collected at three points: immediately before nivolumab initiation (C1D1), and during therapy at cycle 2 day 1 and cycle 4 day 1. Peripheral blood was collected in 8 mL Vacutainer Cell Preparation Tubes, from which PBMCs were isolated by centrifugation and then cryopreserved.

Worth noting for this clone: Its antigen remains unidentified. Per-base qualities were not stored, and no clone one base away is much larger.

Study-level results and caveats: CD4+ but not CD8+ TCR diversity rose significantly by C4D1 (p=0.0027 vs p=0.16), most apparent in complete responders (p=0.02). Baseline diversity similar to that of newly diagnosed patients was observed in trial patients achieving complete response, whereas significantly lower diversity was observed in partial responders and progressors. Lower diversity was observed in patients in whom nivolumab was started less than 1 year after ASCT, and these patients were excluded from later analyses so that confounding by immune reconstitution would be avoided. Newly diagnosed patients were reported to have lower baseline TCR diversity than healthy donors, and relapsed/refractory patients were reported to have lower baseline TCR diversity still. The study was limited to a single clinical trial cohort, and causes of repertoire differences, possibly disease activity or prior therapy, remained undefined.

Genomic DNA was isolated using the Qiagen DNeasy kit from unsorted PBMCs as well as from negatively selected CD4+ and CD8+ fractions. TCR beta CDR3 regions were subjected to amplification by immunoSEQ multiplex PCR with primers that anneal to V and J segments. A synthetic immune receptor repertoire was used to minimize amplification bias, and any remaining bias was removed computationally after sequencing. The study's own analysis went as follows. Repertoire diversity was quantified as the Shannon entropy index using custom Python scripts. Unsorted, CD4+ and CD8+ repertoires were analyzed separately, except for combined analyses in which CD4+ and CD8+ sequences were merged in silico. A clone counted as expanded when the clone's frequency after treatment rose at least 2-fold relative to C1D1, and clones undetected at baseline were given a pseudocount of 0.5. Clones with 0 or 1 copy at C1D1 were classified as singleton clones, and clones with 2 or more copies were classified as non-singleton clones. Clones expanded in unsorted samples were labelled as CD4+, CD8+ or unknown by matching protein sequences in sorted samples from the same patient. Wilcoxon tests on paired samples were used to test diversity changes from C1D1 to C4D1. TCRdb retrieved this table from immuneACCESS and kept in-frame rearrangements only. Not all clones are present; in checked studies, unresolved V genes account for under half, and no reason is known for the remainder. V and J calls plus clone size are reproduced from that table; the DNA served to infer D and trimming. The sample data list 20,000 to 25,000 clones, and 77% of these were observed just once. In total, the top ten clones hold less than 50% of the sample.

The TCR was taken from a human donor with classical Hodgkin lymphoma. This sample comprised peripheral blood mononuclear cells (PBMCs), obtained before the second cycle of nivolumab.

Here is the DNA: TGTGCCATCAGTGAGTCCGCACATCTGAACACTGAAGCTTTCTTT. Translation gives CAISESAHLNTEAFF. The V and J genes are TRBV10-3 and TRBJ1-1, with an unclear D gene assignment. V is clipped by 0 bases and J by 0 bases, and the sequence between their germline boundaries is 8 bases long. Spanning cysteine to phenylalanine, the CDR3 consists of 15 amino acids. Just the 45-base CDR3 DNA is kept, in frame starting at base 1. CDR1 and CDR2 (ENHRY, SYGVKD) derive from the germline V gene.